Below are 21 T cell receptor beta chains sequenced from a single sample in a study of T cells in Graves' hyperthyroidism and ophthalmopathy. Amplification of TCR beta CDR3 regions used RNA as the template. The TCR CDR3 first-round RT-PCR relied on the HTBI primer set. TCRdb redid the calling of the multiplex PCR reads with MiXCR, one entry per CDR3 protein. Of fewer than 450,000 distinct CDR3 sequences in the sample, roughly 17% were seen once. Sample: blood. All receptors come from a woman in her 30s with Graves' hyperthyroidism that later progressed to Graves' ophthalmopathy.

This clonotype was detected ten times or more. The chain uses TRBV19 and TRBJ2-1, with 7 bases fitting TRBD2. Trimming at V came to 5 bases and at J to 0 bases, leaving 7 bases not matched to a gene. Germline V gene sequence: CDR1 LNHDA, CDR2 SQIVND (reference sequence). There are 16 residues in the CDR3. This CDR3 reads CASSDLAEYSYNEQFF. CDR3 DNA sequence: TGTGCCAGTAGTGATCTAGCGGAGTACTCCTACAATGAGCAGTTCTTC.

The rearrangement joins TRBV28 to TRBJ2-7; no firm D call. This CDR3 is 14 amino acids long. Germline V gene sequence: CDR1 MDHEN, CDR2 SYDVKM. V lost 7 bases to trimming and J lost 9 bases, with 22 bases between them. For the CDR3, the DNA is TGTGCCAGCACTGGACCTACCACTACGCACGGGCAGTACTTC. Translation: CASTGPTTTHGQYF.

This clonotype was found a few times. The V and J genes are TRBV19 and TRBJ2-2; 9 nucleotides line up with TRBD1. With 5 bases clipped from V and 3 bases from J, the junction kept 4 bases outside the gene matches. CDR3 length equals 15 residues. The germline V gene encodes CDR1 LNHDA and CDR2 SQIVND (reference sequence). The CDR3 reads CASSWTGEYTGELFF. As DNA, the CDR3 is TGTGCCAGTAGTTGGACAGGGGAATACACCGGGGAGCTGTTTTTT.

Many counts were recorded for this clonotype. The CDR3 here is CSALVDSGNTIYF. The CDR3 DNA follows: TGCAGTGCTTTAGTAGACTCTGGAAACACCATATATTTT. The chain employs TRBV20-1 and TRBJ1-3; no clear D. V was trimmed by 5 bases and J by 0 bases, leaving 8 bases between them. The CDR3 covers 13 residues. From germline, CDR1 is DFQATT and CDR2 SNEGSKA (reference sequence).

Ten or more counts support this clonotype. This chain links TRBV15 with TRBJ2-5; D is unresolved. Germline CDR1 reads LNHNV; CDR2 reads YYDKDF (reference sequence). V lost 0 bases and J lost 3, with 8 bases in between. The CDR3 has 14 residues. The CDR3 DNA sequence: TGTGCCACCAGCAGAGATCTTGGTGAAGAGACCCAGTACTTC. Amino acids: CATSRDLGEETQYF.

The sample holds many counts of this clonotype. The rearrangement joins TRBV29-1 to TRBJ2-3, with no clear D. Germline lookup yields CDR1 SQVTM and CDR2 ANQGSEA. This CDR3 is 14 amino acids long. V was clipped by 3 bases and J by 2 bases, with 12 bases between them. The CDR3 bases are TGCAGCGTTGATCCAAAGAAGTACACAGATACGCAGTATTTT. Its protein is CSVDPKKYTDTQYF.

V is TRBV12-5 and J is TRBJ1-1; D unclear. Germline V gene sequence: CDR1 LGHNT, CDR2 FRNRAP. The CDR3 sequence is 12 residues long. Trimming stripped 1 base from V and 11 bases from J, with 11 bases between. In DNA, the CDR3 is TGTGCTAGTGGTTTGGCGACGTTACGGGCTTTCTTT. Protein product: CASGLATLRAFF. The full variable domain, completed using reference TRBV12-5 and TRBJ1-1, is DARVTQTPRHKVTEMGQEVTMRCQPILGHNTVFWYRQTMMQGLELLAYFRNRAPLDDSGMPKDRFSAEMPDATLATLKIQPSEPRDSAVYFCASGLATLRAFFGQGTRLTVV.

This clonotype has ten or more counts. This chain uses TRBV19 with TRBJ2-2, with 7 bases aligning to TRBD1. Trimming at V came to 3 bases and at J to 0 bases, leaving 7 bases not matched to a gene. The CDR3 length is 17 residues. Looked up from germline, CDR1 is LNHDA and CDR2 is SQIVND (reference sequence). CDR3 sequence (DNA): TGTGCCAGTAGTATCACCGGGACAGCTACGAACACCGGGGAGCTGTTTTTT. It yields the protein CASSITGTATNTGELFF.

The chain joins TRBV20-1 to TRBJ2-7; maybe TRBD2 (7 bases). CDR1 and CDR2 (germline): DFQATT, SNEGSKA (reference sequence). The V end lost 0 bases, the J end lost 2 bases, and 17 bases lay between the germline ends. The CDR3 extends over 16 amino acids. The CDR3 here is CSARDLRGGGPYEQYF. The CDR3 coding sequence is TGCAGTGCTAGAGATCTTAGGGGGGGGGGCCCCTACGAGCAGTACTTC.

This clonotype was recorded at least ten times. The gene calls are TRBV12-3 or TRBV12-4 and TRBJ2-1, with 12 bases fitting TRBD2. The CDR3 length is 14 residues. V lost 3 bases, J lost 10 bases, and 4 bases stayed unmatched. CDR3 in amino acids: CASSFATSGREQFF. CDR3 DNA: TGTGCCAGCAGTTTTGCAACTAGCGGGAGGGAGCAGTTCTTC.

This chain connects TRBV5-1 to TRBJ2-5; maybe TRBD2 (7 bases). The CDR3 consists of 15 residues. V was trimmed by 3 bases and J by 5 bases, leaving 17 bases between them. Per germline, CDR1 SGHRS and CDR2 YFSETQ. The CDR3: CASSSPPGGMETQYF. CDR3 DNA sequence: TGCGCCAGCAGCTCGCCGCCGGGGGGCATGGAGACCCAGTACTTC.

This clonotype has at least ten counts. This chain links TRBV19 with TRBJ2-1; 7 bases fit TRBD2. Trimming took 5 bases from V and 0 from J; bases not matched to a gene: 10. CDR3 size: 17 residues. CDR1 is LNHDA, CDR2 SQIVND, per germline (reference sequence). The CDR3 loop is CASSEASGLDSYNEQFF. The CDR3, as DNA: TGTGCCAGTAGTGAGGCTAGCGGACTAGACTCCTACAATGAGCAGTTCTTC.

The chain carries TRBV6-1 and TRBJ1-3; no reliable D call. The germline gives CDR1 MNHNS, CDR2 SASEGT. V lost 5 bases, J lost 4 bases, and 24 bases lay in between. The CDR3 runs 18 residues. The CDR3 DNA reads TGTGCCAGCAGTCCGGGATCCGTCTCAGATTTCCCGGGAAACACCATATATTTT. It codes for CASSPGSVSDFPGNTIYF.

This clonotype has a count of ten or more. The V gene is TRBV19, the J gene TRBJ2-1, with 8 bases aligning to TRBD2. J lost 7 bases, V lost 4 bases, and 12 bases had no gene match. The germline V gene has CDR1 LNHDA and CDR2 SQIVND (reference sequence). The CDR3 contains 16 residues. CDR3 bases: TGTGCCAGTAGTAGGGGGGTTGAGCGGGAGCTGAATGAGCAGTTCTTC. Its translation is CASSRGVERELNEQFF.

This clonotype was picked up many times. The chain has TRBV29-1 and TRBJ1-2, with 9 positions matching TRBD1. V shed 6 bases, J shed 4 bases, and the junction held 6 bases outside the gene matches. The germline V gene has CDR1 SQVTM and CDR2 ANQGSEA. This CDR3 is built from 13 residues. CDR3 amino acids: CSVATGGLYGYTF. Written as DNA, the CDR3 is TGCAGCGTAGCGACAGGGGGACTCTATGGCTACACCTTC.

This clonotype has ten or more counts. The V and J genes are TRBV28 and TRBJ2-3; 7 bases agree with TRBD1. J gave up 2 bases and V 5 bases, and 13 bases lay outside the gene matches. The CDR3 extends over 17 amino acids. Germline CDR1 and CDR2: MDHEN and SYDVKM. CDR3 region: CASSPLETGQDTDTQYF. As DNA, the CDR3 is TGTGCCAGCAGTCCGCTGGAGACAGGGCAAGACACAGATACGCAGTATTTT. The full variable domain, in which reference TRBV28 and TRBJ2-3 provide the parts outside the CDR3, is DVKVTQSSRYLVKRTGEKVFLECVQDMDHENMFWYRQDPGLGLRLIYFSYDVKMKEKGDIPEGYSVSREKKERFSLILESASTNQTSMYLCASSPLETGQDTDTQYFGPGTRLTVL.

This clonotype was picked up a small number of times. The chain combines TRBV19 with TRBJ2-7, with 10 bases identical to TRBD2. The length of the CDR3 is 16 residues. Germline assignment: CDR1 LNHDA and CDR2 SQIVND (reference sequence). The ends lost 0 bases at V and 0 bases at J; junction bases unmatched: 2. Here the CDR3 reads CASSIEASGSSYEQYF. The CDR3 nucleotides read TGTGCCAGTAGTATAGAAGCTAGCGGGAGCTCCTACGAGCAGTACTTC.

This clonotype occurred many times. The chain has TRBV18 and TRBJ2-1; D not resolved. CDR3 length: 11 amino acids. Germline assignment: CDR1 KGHSH and CDR2 LQKENI. Trimming removed 3 bases from V and 5 bases from J, with 2 bases in between. CDR3 in amino acids: CASSPDNEQFF. The CDR3, as DNA: TGTGCCAGCTCACCCGACAATGAGCAGTTCTTC.

This clonotype was detected many times. This CDR3 reads CSARDDFISGSMFDIQYF. The CDR3 DNA reads TGCAGTGCTAGAGACGACTTCATTAGCGGGAGTATGTTTGACATTCAGTACTTC. The V call is TRBV20-1, the J call TRBJ2-4; TRBD2 matches 9 bases. Trimming took 0 bases from V and 8 from J; bases not matched to a gene: 17. The CDR3 totals 18 residues. CDR1 is DFQATT and CDR2 is SNEGSKA in the germline V gene (reference sequence).

V gene TRBV19 combines with J gene TRBJ2-7, with D unresolved. Germline loops: CDR1 LNHDA, CDR2 SQIVND (reference sequence). The V gene lost 1 base and the J gene lost 0 bases, with 7 bases spanning the gap. CDR3 length equals 14 residues. CDR3 amino acids: CASSIVFTSYEQYF. CDR3 coding DNA: TGTGCCAGTAGTATAGTTTTTACCTCCTACGAGCAGTACTTC. Filled out from reference TRBV19 and TRBJ2-7, the complete variable domain reads DGGITQSPKYLFRKEGQNVTLSCEQNLNHDAMYWYRQDPGQGLRLIYYSQIVNDFQKGDIAEGYSVSREKKESFPLTVTSAQKNPTAFYLCASSIVFTSYEQYFGPGTRLTVT.

This clonotype came up many times. V usage is TRBV9 and J usage is TRBJ1-2; 8 bases agree with TRBD1. V lost 0 bases to trimming and J lost 4 bases; unmatched junction nucleotides: 5. Germline CDR1 SGDLS, CDR2 YYNGEE. This CDR3 is 15 amino acids long. This CDR3 reads CASSVDWTGLYGYTF. In DNA form, the CDR3 reads TGTGCCAGCAGCGTAGACTGGACAGGGCTCTATGGCTACACCTTC.